This T cell receptor beta chain was retrieved from a study of CD8+CD57+ T cells in acquired aplastic anemia (dated by TCRdb to the late 2010s). Regarding the research as a whole: Extracted DNA from sorted CD4+ and CD8+ cells averaged around 3.3 ug, ranging from about 0.18 to 27.4 ug. Mean read counts for healthy donor samples were some 10 million for CD4+ cells and roughly 12 million for CD8+ cells.

TCR repertoires of sorted CD4+ and CD8+ blood T cells from severe aplastic anemia patients and healthy subjects were deep-sequenced in the study. Ficoll-Paque density gradient centrifugation was used to isolate peripheral blood mononuclear cells. Before DNA extraction, CD4+ and CD8+ T cells were sorted by FACS or by magnetic beads. Study-level results and caveats: Fewer than 35 CD8+ CDR3 sequences were found to be shared between patients and controls, but these sequences appeared to be highly expressed in patients and within the immunodominant clones of the patients. Patients and healthy controls showed no significant difference in CD8+ Simpson's diversity (P=0.060).

As encoded in the germline V gene, CDR1 is LGHNT while CDR2 is FRNRAP. Including cysteine and phenylalanine, the CDR3 has 14 amino acids. Only the CDR3 portion is preserved as DNA: 42 bases, with reading frame beginning at the first base. Unmatched junction bases come to 4, with V trimmed by 4 bases and J by 5 bases. This clonotype was found a few times. What antigen it recognizes has not been identified. Qualities for individual bases were not recorded, and no much larger clone is one base off. Profiling of TCR beta VDJ combinations and CDR3 sequences used genomic DNA as the template. An Illumina HiSeq 2000 was used for TCR repertoire sequencing. As for the authors' bioinformatics: TRBV/TRBJ rearrangement plots, CDR3 size and DJ length profiles, and Simpson's diversity index were used to evaluate the repertoires. The most abundant DNA sequence in the deep sequencing data was taken as the immunodominant clone. CDR3 amino acid sequences were screened for sharing across subjects and were compared with published repertoires and the VDJdb database. The public sequencing data were trimmed at Q25 with fastp and processed into clonotypes with MiXCR by TCRdb, which kept only in-frame beta chains. Each entry merges the rows of one CDR3 protein and shows their most common DNA and genes. TCRdb's processing, not the study's, gives the V and J calls here. This sample lists some 170,000 distinct CDR3 sequences; around 45% were detected once. The ten largest account for under 1.2% of the sample.

The chain is assembled from TRBV12-5 and TRBJ2-1; TRBD2 matches 8 bases in the middle. Sequencing input: sorted CD4+, CD8+, or CD8+CD57+ T cells (not recorded which) from PBMCs. The TCR was taken from a human donor in good health. This receptor carries the CDR3 CASGSSGGNNEQFF. The DNA sequence is TGTGCTAGTGGTTCAAGCGGGGGAAACAATGAGCAGTTCTTC.